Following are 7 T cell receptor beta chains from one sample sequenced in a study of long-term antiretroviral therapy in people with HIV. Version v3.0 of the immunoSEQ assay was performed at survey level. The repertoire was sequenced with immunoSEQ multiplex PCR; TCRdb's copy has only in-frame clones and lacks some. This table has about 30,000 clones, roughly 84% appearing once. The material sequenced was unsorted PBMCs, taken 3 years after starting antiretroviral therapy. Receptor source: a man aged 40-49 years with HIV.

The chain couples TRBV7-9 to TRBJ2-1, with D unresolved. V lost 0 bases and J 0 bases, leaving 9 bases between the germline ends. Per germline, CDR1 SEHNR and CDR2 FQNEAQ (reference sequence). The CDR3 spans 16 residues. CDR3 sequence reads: CASSLAAYSSYNEQFF. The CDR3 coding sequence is TGTGCCAGCAGCTTAGCGGCCTACAGCTCCTACAATGAGCAGTTCTTC.

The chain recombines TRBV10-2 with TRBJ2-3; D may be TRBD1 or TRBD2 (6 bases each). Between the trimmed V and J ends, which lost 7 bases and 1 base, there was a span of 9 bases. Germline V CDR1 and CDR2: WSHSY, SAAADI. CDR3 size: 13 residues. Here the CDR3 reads CASNRGGTDTQYF. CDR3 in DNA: TGCGCCAGCAATAGGGGGGGCACAGATACGCAGTATTTT.

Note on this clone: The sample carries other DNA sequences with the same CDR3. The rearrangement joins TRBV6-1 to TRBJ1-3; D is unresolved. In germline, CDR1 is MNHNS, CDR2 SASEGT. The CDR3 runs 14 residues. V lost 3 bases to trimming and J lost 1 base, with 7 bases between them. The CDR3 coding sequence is TGTGCCAGCAGTGACGGAGTTTCTGGAAACACCATATATTTT. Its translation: CASSDGVSGNTIYF.

CDR3 nucleotide sequence: TGTGCCAGCAGCGCCAAGACTAGCGGGAGGGCGAACACCGGGGAGCTGTTTTTT. This codes for CASSAKTSGRANTGELFF. The V and J genes are TRBV9 and TRBJ2-2; TRBD2 aligns across 14 bases. CDR1 and CDR2 (germline): SGDLS, YYNGEE. The V and J ends lost 3 bases and 0 bases, in that order; junction bases with no gene match: 4. The length of the CDR3 is 18 residues.

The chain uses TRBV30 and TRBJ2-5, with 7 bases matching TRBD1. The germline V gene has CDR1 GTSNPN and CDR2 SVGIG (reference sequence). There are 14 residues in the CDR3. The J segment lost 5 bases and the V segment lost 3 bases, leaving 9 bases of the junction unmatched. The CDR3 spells CAWSTTGSTETQYF. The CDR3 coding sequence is TGTGCCTGGAGCACGACAGGGTCGACGGAGACCCAGTACTTC.

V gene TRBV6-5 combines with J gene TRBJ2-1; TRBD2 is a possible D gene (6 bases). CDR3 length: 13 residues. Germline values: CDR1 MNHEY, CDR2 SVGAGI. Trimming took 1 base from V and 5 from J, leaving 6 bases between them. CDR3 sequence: CASSYWGDNEQFF. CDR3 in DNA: TGTGCCAGCAGTTACTGGGGGGACAATGAGCAGTTCTTC.

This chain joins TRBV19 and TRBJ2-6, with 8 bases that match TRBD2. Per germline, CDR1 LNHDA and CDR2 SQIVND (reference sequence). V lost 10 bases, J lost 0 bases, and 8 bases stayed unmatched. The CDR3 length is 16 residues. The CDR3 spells CATGTSLISGANVLTF. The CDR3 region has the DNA TGTGCCACCGGGACTAGTCTCATCTCTGGGGCCAACGTCCTGACTTTC.